Following are 20 T cell receptor beta chains from one sample sequenced in a study of CD8 T cells in ankylosing spondylitis. TCRdb recomputed calls from the 5' RACE reads with MiXCR, one row per CDR3 protein. The sample shows fewer than 650,000 distinct CDR3 sequences, roughly 13% of them seen only once. These receptors have no identified antigens. Study-level findings and limits: Ankylosing spondylitis blood appeared to carry a characteristic TCR beta motif of roughly eight highly homologous variants.

The material sequenced was blood, either unsorted or a sorted T cell fraction (not recorded which). Receptors were obtained from a male donor with ankylosing spondylitis.

This clonotype was picked up many times. The J gene is TRBJ2-7, the V gene TRBV5-1, with 8 bases that match TRBD2. The CDR3 covers 16 residues. The germline gives CDR1 SGHRS, CDR2 YFSETQ. After removal of 4 bases from V and 5 bases from J, the junction contained 14 bases not matched to a gene. CDR3 region: CASSLTSAYATDEQYF. For the CDR3, the DNA is TGCGCCAGCAGCCTGACTAGCGCCTACGCAACGGACGAGCAGTACTTC.

This clonotype came up a few times. This chain links TRBV12-3 or TRBV12-4 with TRBJ1-1; no definite D call. V lost 6 bases to trimming and J lost 1 base, with 9 bases between them. This CDR3 comprises 13 residues. The CDR3 is CASSRGKNTEAFF. In DNA form, the CDR3 reads TGTGCCAGCAGCCGTGGGAAGAACACTGAAGCTTTCTTT.

V usage is TRBV12-3 or TRBV12-4 and J usage is TRBJ2-7, with D hard to call. V was clipped by 6 bases and J by 4 bases, with 22 bases between them. CDR3 length equals 16 residues. The CDR3: CASSPRVGSFGYEQYF. CDR3 DNA: TGTGCCAGCAGCCCTAGGGTGGGGTCTTTTGGATACGAGCAGTACTTC.

This chain joins TRBV14 and TRBJ2-3; 10 bases fit TRBD2. Germline V gives CDR1 SGHDN, CDR2 FVKESK. The trim removed 3 bases at V and 5 bases at J, leaving 17 bases unmatched. The CDR3 is made up of 19 amino acids. The DNA for the CDR3 is TGTGCCAGCAGCCATCCCAGGAGAGCGGGAGGGCCCGGAGTAGATACGCAGTATTTT. This sequence encodes CASSHPRRAGGPGVDTQYF.

This clonotype was observed a few times. The rearrangement links TRBV20-1 to TRBJ1-2, with D unclear. Trimming stripped 7 bases from V and 8 bases from J, with 20 bases between. This CDR3 contains 13 residues. Germline values: CDR1 DFQATT, CDR2 SNEGSKA (reference sequence). This chain's CDR3 is CSVLGSSVGGYTF. Here the CDR3 DNA reads TGCAGTGTGTTGGGGTCTTCGGTGGGGGGCTACACCTTC.

A few counts support this clonotype. V usage is TRBV5-1 and J usage is TRBJ2-5, with D tentatively TRBD2 (5 bases). CDR3 length: 14 residues. Germline V lookup: CDR1 SGHRS, CDR2 YFSETQ. V was cut by 1 base and J by 3 bases, with 10 bases left in between. CDR3 nucleotide sequence: TGCGCCAGCAGCTTGCCCAGCGGAGAAGAGACCCAGTACTTC. Amino acid sequence: CASSLPSGEETQYF. The full variable domain, in which reference TRBV5-1 and TRBJ2-5 provide the parts outside the CDR3, is KAGVTQTPRYLIKTRGQQVTLSCSPISGHRSVSWYQQTPGQGLQFLFEYFSETQRNKGNFPGRFSGRQFSNSRSEMNVSTLELGDSALYLCASSLPSGEETQYFGPGTRLLVL.

This clonotype was detected only a few times. The chain carries TRBV4-1 and TRBJ1-1, with a weak D call TRBD1 (6 bases). The germline V gene encodes CDR1 MGHRA and CDR2 YSYEKL. This CDR3 is built from 17 residues. V lost 0 bases and J lost 7, with 21 bases in between. CDR3 coding DNA: TGCGCCAGCAGCCAAGAACGTTACACGGGGGGCGTGGGTGAAGCTTTCTTT. Amino acids: CASSQERYTGGVGEAFF.

The V and J genes are TRBV19 and TRBJ1-1, with 9 bases that match TRBD1. Trimming removed 8 bases from V and 1 base from J; junction bases left unmatched: 5. The CDR3 runs to 14 residues. Germline lookup yields CDR1 LNHDA and CDR2 SQIVND (reference sequence). The CDR3 reads CASQDRGGNTEAFF. CDR3 sequence (DNA): TGTGCCAGTCAGGACAGGGGAGGGAACACTGAAGCTTTCTTT.

CDR3 protein: CASSYPRPGQGRSDTEAFF. The CDR3 DNA reads TGTGCCAGCAGTTACCCTAGACCGGGACAGGGGCGTTCGGACACTGAAGCTTTCTTT. The V call is TRBV6-2 or TRBV6-3, the J call TRBJ1-1; TRBD1 aligns across 10 bases. CDR1 and CDR2 from the germline V gene are MNHEY and SVGEGT. The CDR3 covers 19 residues. Trimming at V came to 2 bases and at J to 3 bases, leaving 15 bases not matched to a gene.

This clonotype was seen a handful of times. The genes are TRBV15 and TRBJ2-5; no reliable D call. V lost 1 base to trimming and J lost 5 bases, with 8 bases between them. The CDR3 covers 13 residues. Looked up from germline, CDR1 is LNHNV and CDR2 is YYDKDF (reference sequence). DNA of the CDR3: TGTGCCACCAGCAGAGGGCCCCAGGAGACCCAGTACTTC. Protein: CATSRGPQETQYF.

This clonotype was counted a few times. The V gene is TRBV25-1, the J gene TRBJ1-6; D gene uncertain. CDR1 is MGHDK and CDR2 is SYGVNS in the germline V gene. V was pared by 7 bases and J by 4 bases, with 14 bases between. This CDR3 region has 15 residues. The CDR3 protein is CASTEGGFYNSPLHF. The CDR3 DNA reads as TGTGCCAGCACCGAGGGTGGATTTTATAATTCACCCCTCCACTTT.

This chain uses TRBV20-1 with TRBJ1-2; 9 bases fit TRBD1. CDR1 is DFQATT and CDR2 is SNEGSKA in the germline V gene (reference sequence). The V segment lost 4 bases and the J segment 5 bases; nucleotides outside the gene matches: 8. This CDR3 spans 14 amino acids. CDR3 DNA: TGCAGTGCTAAACTACAGGGGGCTGGGTATGGCTACACCTTC. Protein: CSAKLQGAGYGYTF.

V and J are TRBV13 and TRBJ2-4; 7 bases are shared with TRBD1. The CDR3 loop spans 14 amino acids. CDR1 and CDR2 (germline): PRHDT, FYEKMQ (reference sequence). Trimming took 3 bases from V and 8 from J; bases not matched to a gene: 7. The CDR3 bases are TGTGCCAGCAGCTTTAGACAGGGATTTGACATTCAGTACTTC. Translating gives CASSFRQGFDIQYF.

The table lists this clonotype with a few counts. This chain joins TRBV29-1 and TRBJ2-3, with 14 bases fitting TRBD2. After removal of 6 bases from V and 0 bases from J, the junction contained 5 bases not matched to a gene. Germline values: CDR1 SQVTM, CDR2 ANQGSEA. This CDR3 has 16 residues. CDR3 sequence (DNA): TGCAGCGTAGCGGGACTAGCGGGGGATAGCACAGATACGCAGTATTTT. Its translation: CSVAGLAGDSTDTQYF.

The table lists this clonotype with a few counts. CDR3 sequence (DNA): TGTGCCAGCAGCGAGGACAGGTACTACGAGCAGTACGTC. Protein product: CASSEDRYYEQYV. The V call is TRBV2, the J call TRBJ2-7, with 7 nucleotides matching TRBD1. Germline V lookup: CDR1 SNHLY, CDR2 FYNNEI. V dropped 6 bases and J dropped 3; count of bases not matched to a gene: 5. The CDR3 consists of 13 residues.

This chain connects TRBV27 to TRBJ1-5; TRBD1 aligns across 8 bases. The CDR3 totals 16 residues. Per the germline V gene, CDR1 is MNHEY and CDR2 is SMNVEV (reference sequence). V shed 4 bases and J 6 bases; nucleotides not matched to a gene: 11. This CDR3 reads CASSSSTGVFRQPQHF. In DNA, the CDR3 is TGTGCCAGCAGTTCATCGACAGGGGTGTTCCGTCAGCCCCAGCATTTT.

This clonotype was counted ten times or more. This rearrangement joins TRBV7-8 to TRBJ2-1; D is ambiguous. Trimming removed 3 bases at V and 1 base at J, with 10 bases between. The CDR3 covers 15 residues. The germline V gene has CDR1 SGHVS and CDR2 FQNEAQ. In nucleotides, the CDR3 is TGTGCCAGCAGCTTTTCCCCAGATTCCTACAATGAGCAGTTCTTC. It is translated as CASSFSPDSYNEQFF.

V usage is TRBV6-1 and J usage is TRBJ1-1; D call uncertain. The CDR3 length is 13 residues. V gave up 5 bases and J gave up 1 base, with 8 bases separating them. Germline CDR1 MNHNS, CDR2 SASEGT. The CDR3 loop reads CASSKEQNTEAFF. CDR3 DNA sequence: TGTGCCAGCAGTAAGGAACAGAACACTGAAGCTTTCTTT.

This chain connects TRBV27 to TRBJ2-1; 7 nucleotides match TRBD1. The ends lost 5 bases at V and 2 bases at J; junction bases unmatched: 6. This CDR3 is built from 15 residues. Germline V gene sequence: CDR1 MNHEY, CDR2 SMNVEV (reference sequence). In nucleotides, the CDR3 is TGTGCCAGCAGTCCCCGGGACAGAACCTACAATGAGCAGTTCTTC. It codes for CASSPRDRTYNEQFF.

V gene TRBV20-1 combines with J gene TRBJ2-2; 8 bases agree with TRBD2. Germline lookup yields CDR1 DFQATT and CDR2 SNEGSKA (reference sequence). Trimming at V came to 4 bases and at J to 4 bases, leaving 11 bases not matched to a gene. The CDR3 is 16 amino acids. The CDR3 DNA reads TGCAGTGCTACATCCAACTTGGGACTAGGCACCGGGGAGCTGTTTTTT. Encoded protein: CSATSNLGLGTGELFF.